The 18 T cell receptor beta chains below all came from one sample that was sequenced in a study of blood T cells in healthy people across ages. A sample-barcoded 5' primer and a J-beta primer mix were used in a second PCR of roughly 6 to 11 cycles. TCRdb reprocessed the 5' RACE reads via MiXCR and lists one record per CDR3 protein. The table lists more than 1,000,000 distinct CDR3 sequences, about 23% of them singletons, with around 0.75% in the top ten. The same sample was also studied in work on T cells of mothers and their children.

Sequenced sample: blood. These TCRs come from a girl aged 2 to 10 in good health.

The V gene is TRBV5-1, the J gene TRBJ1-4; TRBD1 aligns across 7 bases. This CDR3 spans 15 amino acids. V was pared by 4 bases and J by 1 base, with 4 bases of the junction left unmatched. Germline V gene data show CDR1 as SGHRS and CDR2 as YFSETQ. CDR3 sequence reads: CASSQTGRTNEKLFF. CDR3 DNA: TGCGCCAGCAGCCAGACAGGGAGAACTAATGAAAAACTGTTTTTT.

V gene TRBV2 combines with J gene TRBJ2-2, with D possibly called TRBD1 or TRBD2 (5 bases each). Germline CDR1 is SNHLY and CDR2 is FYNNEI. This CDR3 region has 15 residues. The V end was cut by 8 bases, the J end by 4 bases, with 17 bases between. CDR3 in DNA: TGTGCCAGCTTACGGGCCCCGGGACGCACCGGGGAGCTGTTTTTT. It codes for CASLRAPGRTGELFF.

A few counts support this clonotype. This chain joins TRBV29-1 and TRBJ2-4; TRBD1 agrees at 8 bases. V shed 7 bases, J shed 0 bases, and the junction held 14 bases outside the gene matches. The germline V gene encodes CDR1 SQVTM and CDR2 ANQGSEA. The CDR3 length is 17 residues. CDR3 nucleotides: TGCAGCGCCACAGCGCGGGACAGGACATTAGCCAAAAACATTCAGTACTTC. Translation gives CSATARDRTLAKNIQYF.

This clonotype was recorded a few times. Here the CDR3 DNA reads TGTGCCAGCAGTCTAGGGGGGGGTGGCCAAGAGACCCAGTACTTC. This encodes CASSLGGGGQETQYF. The V gene is TRBV11-3, the J gene TRBJ2-5; D perhaps matches TRBD2 (7 bases). This CDR3 is 15 amino acids long. The V and J ends lost 6 bases and 1 base respectively, with 15 bases between them. CDR1 is SGHNT and CDR2 is YENEEA in the germline V gene.

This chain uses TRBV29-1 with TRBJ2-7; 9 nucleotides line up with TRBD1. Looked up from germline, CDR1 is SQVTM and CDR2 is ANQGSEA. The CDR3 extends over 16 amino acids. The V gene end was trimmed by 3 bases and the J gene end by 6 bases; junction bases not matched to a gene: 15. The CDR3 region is CSVEDSGTGFRGEQYF. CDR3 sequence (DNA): TGCAGCGTTGAGGACTCCGGGACAGGGTTTAGGGGCGAGCAGTACTTC.

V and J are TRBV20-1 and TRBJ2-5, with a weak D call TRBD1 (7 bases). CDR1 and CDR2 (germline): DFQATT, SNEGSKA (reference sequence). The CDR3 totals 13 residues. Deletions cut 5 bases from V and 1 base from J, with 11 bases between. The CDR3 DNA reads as TGCAGTGCTCCCAGGGGGGCCCAAGAGACCCAGTACTTC. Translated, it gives CSAPRGAQETQYF.

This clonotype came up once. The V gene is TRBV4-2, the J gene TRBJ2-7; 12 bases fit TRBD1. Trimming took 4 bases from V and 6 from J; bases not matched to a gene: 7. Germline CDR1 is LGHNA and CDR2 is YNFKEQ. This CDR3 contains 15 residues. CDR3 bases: TGTGCCAGCAGCCCCCAAGGGACAGGGGGCTCCGAGCAGTACTTC. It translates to CASSPQGTGGSEQYF.

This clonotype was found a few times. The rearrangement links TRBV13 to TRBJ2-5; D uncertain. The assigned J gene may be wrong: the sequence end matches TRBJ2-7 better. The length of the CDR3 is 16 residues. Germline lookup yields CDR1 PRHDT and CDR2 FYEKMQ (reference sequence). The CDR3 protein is CASLRRDGMGSYEQYF. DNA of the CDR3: TGTGCCAGCCTCCGGCGAGATGGGATGGGATCCTACGAGCAGTACTTC.

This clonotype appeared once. DNA for the CDR3: TGTGCCAGCAGTTACTCCGAGTCCGGGGAGCTGTTTTTT. This encodes CASSYSESGELFF. The chain combines TRBV6-5 with TRBJ2-2; D unclear. Germline CDR1 MNHEY, CDR2 SVGAGI. The CDR3 has 13 amino acids. The ends were cut back, 0 bases at V and 6 bases at J, with 5 bases in the middle.

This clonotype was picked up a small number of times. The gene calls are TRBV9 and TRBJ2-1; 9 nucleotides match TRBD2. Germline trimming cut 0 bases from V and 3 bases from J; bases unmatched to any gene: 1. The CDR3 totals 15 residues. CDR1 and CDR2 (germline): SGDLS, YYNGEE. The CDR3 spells CASSVDSGGYNEQFF. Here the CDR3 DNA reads TGTGCCAGCAGCGTAGATAGCGGGGGCTACAATGAGCAGTTCTTC.

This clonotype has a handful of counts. The chain's CDR3 is CSARGGLNTGELFF. CDR3 sequence (DNA): TGCAGTGCTAGAGGGGGTTTAAACACCGGGGAGCTGTTTTTT. The chain joins TRBV20-1 to TRBJ2-2; unclear D gene. This CDR3 has 14 amino acids. The germline V gene has CDR1 DFQATT and CDR2 SNEGSKA (reference sequence). The V end lost 1 base, the J end lost 2 bases, and 8 bases lay between the germline ends.

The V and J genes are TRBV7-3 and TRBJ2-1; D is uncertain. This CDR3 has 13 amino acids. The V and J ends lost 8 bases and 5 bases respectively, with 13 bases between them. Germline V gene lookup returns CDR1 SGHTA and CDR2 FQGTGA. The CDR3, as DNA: TGTGCCAGCCCCCCGGATGGGAACAATGAGCAGTTCTTC. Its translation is CASPPDGNNEQFF.

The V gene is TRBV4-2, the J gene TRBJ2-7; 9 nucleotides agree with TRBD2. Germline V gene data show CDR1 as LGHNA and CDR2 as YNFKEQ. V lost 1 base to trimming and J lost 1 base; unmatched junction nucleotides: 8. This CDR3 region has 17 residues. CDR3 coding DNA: TGTGCCAGCAGCCAAGCGGCGATAGCGGGGGTTTCCTACGAGCAGTACTTC. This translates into CASSQAAIAGVSYEQYF.

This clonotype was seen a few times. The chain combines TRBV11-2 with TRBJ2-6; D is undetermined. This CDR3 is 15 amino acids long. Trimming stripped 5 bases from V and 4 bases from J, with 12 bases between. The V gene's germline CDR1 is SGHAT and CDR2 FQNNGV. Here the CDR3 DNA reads TGTGCCAGCAGCCTCACAACATACGGGGCCAACGTCCTGACTTTC. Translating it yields CASSLTTYGANVLTF.

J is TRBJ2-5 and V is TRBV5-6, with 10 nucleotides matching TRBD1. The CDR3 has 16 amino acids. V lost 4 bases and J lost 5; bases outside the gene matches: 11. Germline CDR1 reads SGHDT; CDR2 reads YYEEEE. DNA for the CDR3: TGTGCCAGCAGCCCCGCCGGGACAGGGGTTTTCGAGACCCAGTACTTC. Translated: CASSPAGTGVFETQYF.

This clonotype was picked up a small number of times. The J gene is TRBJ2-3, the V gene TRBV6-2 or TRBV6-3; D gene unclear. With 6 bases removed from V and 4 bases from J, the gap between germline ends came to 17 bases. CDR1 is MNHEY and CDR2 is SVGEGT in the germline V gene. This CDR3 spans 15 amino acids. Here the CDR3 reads CASSPNVVGADTQYF. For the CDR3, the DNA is TGTGCCAGCAGCCCCAACGTAGTTGGGGCAGATACGCAGTATTTT.

The CDR3 here is CASSEGDSSYNEQFF. The CDR3 region has the DNA TGTGCCAGCAGTGAAGGGGACAGCTCCTACAATGAGCAGTTCTTC. The J gene is TRBJ2-1, the V gene TRBV2; 7 bases are a match to TRBD1. Trimming took 1 base from V and 0 from J; bases not matched to a gene: 0. CDR1 is SNHLY, CDR2 FYNNEI, per germline. The CDR3 is 15 residues long.

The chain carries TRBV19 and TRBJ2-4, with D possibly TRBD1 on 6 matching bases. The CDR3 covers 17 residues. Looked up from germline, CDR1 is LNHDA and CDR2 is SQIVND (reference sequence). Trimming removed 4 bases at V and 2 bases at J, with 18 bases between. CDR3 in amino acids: CASSRGTGPITKNIQYF. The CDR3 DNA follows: TGTGCCAGTAGTAGGGGAACAGGGCCGATAACCAAAAACATTCAGTACTTC. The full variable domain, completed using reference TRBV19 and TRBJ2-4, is DGGITQSPKYLFRKEGQNVTLSCEQNLNHDAMYWYRQDPGQGLRLIYYSQIVNDFQKGDIAEGYSVSREKKESFPLTVTSAQKNPTAFYLCASSRGTGPITKNIQYFGAGTRLSVL.